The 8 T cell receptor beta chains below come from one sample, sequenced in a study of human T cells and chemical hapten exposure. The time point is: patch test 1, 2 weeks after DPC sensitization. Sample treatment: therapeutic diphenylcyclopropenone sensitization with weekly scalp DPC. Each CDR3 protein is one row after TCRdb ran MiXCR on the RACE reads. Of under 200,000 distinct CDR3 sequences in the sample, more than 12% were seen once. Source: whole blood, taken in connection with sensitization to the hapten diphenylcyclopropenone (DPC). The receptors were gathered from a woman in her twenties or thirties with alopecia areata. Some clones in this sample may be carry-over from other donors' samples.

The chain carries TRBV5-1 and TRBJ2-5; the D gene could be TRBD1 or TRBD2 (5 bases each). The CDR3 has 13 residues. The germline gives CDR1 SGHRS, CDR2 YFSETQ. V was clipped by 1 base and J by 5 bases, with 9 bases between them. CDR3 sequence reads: CASSLLRDETQYF. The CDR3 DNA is TGCGCCAGCAGCTTGCTCCGGGACGAGACCCAGTACTTC.

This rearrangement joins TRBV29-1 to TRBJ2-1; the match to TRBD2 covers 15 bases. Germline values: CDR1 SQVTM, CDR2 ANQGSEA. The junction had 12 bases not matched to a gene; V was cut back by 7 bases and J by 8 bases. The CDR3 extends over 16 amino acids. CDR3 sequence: CSGAGTSGGPGYEQFF. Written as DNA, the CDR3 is TGCAGCGGCGCCGGGACTAGCGGGGGGCCCGGCTATGAGCAGTTCTTC.

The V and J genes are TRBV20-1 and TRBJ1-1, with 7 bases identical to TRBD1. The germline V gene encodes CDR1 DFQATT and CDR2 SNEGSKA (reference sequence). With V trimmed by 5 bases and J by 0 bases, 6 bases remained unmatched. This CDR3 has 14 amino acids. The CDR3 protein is CSAVRGQLNTEAFF. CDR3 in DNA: TGCAGTGCTGTTAGGGGGCAGTTGAACACTGAAGCTTTCTTT.

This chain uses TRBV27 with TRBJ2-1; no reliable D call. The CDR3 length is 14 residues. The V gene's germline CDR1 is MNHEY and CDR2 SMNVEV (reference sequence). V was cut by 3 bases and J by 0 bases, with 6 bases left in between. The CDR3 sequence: CASSLTISYNEQFF. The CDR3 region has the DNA TGTGCCAGCAGTTTGACAATCTCCTACAATGAGCAGTTCTTC.

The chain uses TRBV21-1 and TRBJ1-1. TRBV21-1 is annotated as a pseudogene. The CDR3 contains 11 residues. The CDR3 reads CASRRGTEAFF. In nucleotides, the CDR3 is TGTGCCAGCAGACGGGGCACTGAAGCTTTCTTT.

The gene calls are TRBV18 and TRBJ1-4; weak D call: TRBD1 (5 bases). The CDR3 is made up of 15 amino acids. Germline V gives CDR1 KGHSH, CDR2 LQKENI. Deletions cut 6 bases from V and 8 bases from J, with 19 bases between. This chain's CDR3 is CASSRAGGGLEKLFF. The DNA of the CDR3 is TGTGCCAGCTCCCGCGCCGGCGGGGGGTTGGAAAAACTGTTTTTT.

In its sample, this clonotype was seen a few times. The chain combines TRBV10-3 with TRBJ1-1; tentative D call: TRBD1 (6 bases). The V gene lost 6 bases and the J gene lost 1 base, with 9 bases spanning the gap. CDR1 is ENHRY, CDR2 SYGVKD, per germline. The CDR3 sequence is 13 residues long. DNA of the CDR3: TGTGCCATCAGAGGGGGATCGAACACTGAAGCTTTCTTT. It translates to CAIRGGSNTEAFF.

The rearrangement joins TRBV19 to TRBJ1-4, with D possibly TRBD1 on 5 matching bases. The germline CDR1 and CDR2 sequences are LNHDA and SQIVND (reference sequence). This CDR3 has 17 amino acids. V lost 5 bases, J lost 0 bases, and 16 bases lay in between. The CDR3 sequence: CASSRLLRVATNEKLFF. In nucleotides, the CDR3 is TGTGCCAGTAGTCGACTACTCAGGGTTGCAACTAATGAAAAACTGTTTTTT. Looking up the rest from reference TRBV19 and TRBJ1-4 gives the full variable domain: DGGITQSPKYLFRKEGQNVTLSCEQNLNHDAMYWYRQDPGQGLRLIYYSQIVNDFQKGDIAEGYSVSREKKESFPLTVTSAQKNPTAFYLCASSRLLRVATNEKLFFGSGTQLSVL.